Listed below are T cell receptor beta chains from one sample, sequenced in a study of cytomegalovirus exposure and HLA in healthy donors. The repertoire was sequenced with immunoSEQ multiplex PCR; TCRdb's copy has only in-frame clones and lacks some. The sample shows about 190,000 clones, more than 60% of them seen only once. Sequencing used PBMCs. These receptors all stem from a woman in her twenties or thirties in good health and CMV-seropositive. The CDR3 runs from the conserved cysteine through the conserved F or W. The D gene is left open where the match is weak. The listing skips clone size in some rows; elsewhere it reads once, few, many or a size class.

14	NA	TRBV5-8	TRBD2	TRBJ2-7	CASSFWTRSYEQYF	TGTGCCAGCAGCTTTTGGACTAGATCCTACGAGCAGTACTTC
15	NA	TRBV28	TRBD1	TRBJ1-5	CASSRRDRDNQPQHF	TGTGCCAGCAGTAGAAGGGACAGGGACAATCAGCCCCAGCATTTT
13	NA	TRBV15	NA	TRBJ2-7	CATSSRRAYEQYF	TGTGCCACCAGCAGTAGGCGGGCCTACGAGCAGTACTTC
13	few	TRBV2	NA	TRBJ2-5	CASRRPLAETQYF	TGTGCCAGCAGACGACCGTTAGCCGAGACCCAGTACTTC
14	NA	TRBV27	TRBD1	TRBJ2-7	CASSSSGQGWEQYF	TGTGCCAGCAGTTCATCGGGACAGGGGTGGGAGCAGTACTTC
15	few	TRBV28	TRBD2	TRBJ2-3	CASKEAGDAGDTQYF	TGTGCCAGCAAGGAAGCGGGAGATGCGGGAGATACGCAGTATTTT
15	NA	TRBV7-9	TRBD1	TRBJ1-6	CASSLQQGMNSPLHF	TGTGCCAGCAGCTTACAACAGGGGATGAATTCACCCCTCCACTTT
12	NA	TRBV25-1	NA	TRBJ2-2	CASSQNTGELFF	TGTGCCAGCAGTCAAAACACCGGGGAGCTGTTTTTT
15	few	TRBV7-9	NA	TRBJ1-1	CASSLPTGSRTEAFF	TGTGCCAGCAGCTTACCAACAGGGTCGAGGACTGAAGCTTTCTTT
14	NA	TRBV7-8	NA	TRBJ1-5	CASSRSGGNQPQHF	TGTGCCAGCAGCCGATCAGGGGGCAATCAGCCCCAGCATTTT
16	NA	TRBV9	TRBD2	TRBJ2-1	CASSVGDTSGRAGRFF	TGTGCCAGCAGCGTAGGGGATACAAGCGGGAGGGCCGGGCGGTTCTTC
12	NA	TRBV30	NA	TRBJ2-7	CAWEDLTYEQYF	TGTGCCTGGGAGGACTTGACATACGAGCAGTACTTC
11	NA	TRBV20-1	TRBD2	TRBJ2-1	CSAAGVNEQFF	TGCAGTGCTGCGGGGGTCAATGAGCAGTTCTTC
15	few	TRBV4-1	TRBD1	TRBJ1-4	CASSRGTATNEKLFF	TGCGCCAGCAGCCGCGGGACAGCGACTAATGAAAAACTGTTTTTT
11	NA	TRBV29-1	NA	TRBJ2-1	CSVERGNEQFF	TGCAGCGTTGAGAGAGGCAATGAGCAGTTCTTC
17	NA	TRBV11-2	TRBD1	TRBJ2-6	CASSLGDRGLGANVLTF	TGTGCCAGCAGCTTAGGGGACAGGGGTCTTGGGGCCAACGTCCTGACTTTC
14	NA	TRBV28	NA	TRBJ1-2	CASRQDGTNYGYTF	TGTGCCAGCAGGCAGGACGGGACTAACTATGGCTACACCTTC
15	NA	TRBV5-1	NA	TRBJ2-3	CASSLGSERTDTQYF	TGCGCCAGCAGCTTGGGTAGCGAGCGCACAGATACGCAGTATTTT
15	NA	TRBV28	NA	TRBJ1-5	CASSLGGVRRQPQHF	TGTGCCAGCAGTTTGGGGGGGGTTAGAAGGCAGCCCCAGCATTTT
15	NA	TRBV7-9	NA	TRBJ2-1	CASSFRLDSLNEQFF	TGTGCCAGCAGCTTCCGACTGGATTCCCTCAATGAGCAGTTCTTC
15	NA	TRBV5-6	NA	TRBJ1-1	CASTYTGGLKTEAFF	TGTGCCAGCACCTACACCGGGGGGCTAAAAACTGAAGCTTTCTTT
14	few	TRBV28	TRBD2	TRBJ2-1	CASILSGKKDEQFF	TGTGCCAGCATTCTTAGCGGGAAGAAGGATGAGCAGTTCTTC
15	NA	TRBV7-2	TRBD2	TRBJ2-5	CASSLGAGRRETQYF	TGTGCCAGCAGCTTAGGTGCCGGGAGGCGAGAGACCCAGTACTTC
17	NA	TRBV27	NA	TRBJ1-1	CASSLSTGGAGNTEAFF	TGTGCCAGCAGTTTATCGACGGGGGGCGCGGGGAACACTGAAGCTTTCTTT
17	NA	TRBV27	TRBD2	TRBJ2-3	CASSLFARTSATDTQYF	TGTGCCAGCAGTTTATTCGCCCGAACTAGCGCCACAGATACGCAGTATTTT
14	few	TRBV6-1	NA	TRBJ1-2	CASSAGSFDYGYTF	TGTGCCAGCAGTGCCGGTAGTTTCGACTATGGCTACACCTTC
12	NA	TRBV7-5	NA	TRBJ1-2	CARSSREYGYTF	TGTGCCAGAAGCTCCAGGGAATATGGCTACACCTTC
13	NA	TRBV29-1	NA	TRBJ2-7	CSVETQGSYEQYF	TGCAGCGTTGAGACACAGGGCTCCTACGAGCAGTACTTC
15	NA	TRBV2	TRBD1	TRBJ2-2	CASSEQGGFTGELFF	TGTGCCAGCAGCGAACAGGGGGGATTCACCGGGGAGCTGTTTTTT
17	NA	TRBV7-3	TRBD2	TRBJ2-3	CASSPLAGGPYTDTQYF	TGTGCCAGCAGCCCACTAGCGGGAGGCCCTTACACAGATACGCAGTATTTT
18	NA	TRBV6-4	NA	TRBJ1-1	CASSASPGRLDGNTEAFF	TGTGCCAGCAGTGCCTCACCAGGGAGGTTGGATGGGAACACTGAAGCTTTCTTT
16	NA	TRBV18	TRBD1	TRBJ2-1	CASSPVTGVDYNEQFF	TGTGCCAGCTCACCCGTTACAGGGGTCGACTACAATGAGCAGTTCTTC
15	NA	TRBV5-6	TRBD1	TRBJ2-2	CASSGGQGATGELFF	TGTGCCAGCAGCGGGGGACAGGGGGCCACCGGGGAGCTGTTTTTT
16	NA	TRBV6-6	NA	TRBJ1-4	CASSYSGGVANEKLFF	TGTGCCAGCAGTTACTCGGGGGGGGTGGCTAATGAAAAACTGTTTTTT
14	NA	TRBV7-3	TRBD1	TRBJ2-2	CASSRDSNTGELFF	TGTGCCAGCAGCCGGGACAGTAACACCGGGGAGCTGTTTTTT
15	NA	TRBV14	NA	TRBJ2-7	CASSQRPSLSVEQYF	TGTGCCAGCAGCCAACGTCCTTCGTTAAGCGTGGAGCAGTACTTC
14	NA	TRBV4-3	NA	TRBJ1-5	CASSPTLDNQPQHF	TGCGCCAGCAGCCCAACGCTAGACAATCAGCCCCAGCATTTT
14	NA	TRBV27	NA	TRBJ2-5	CASSLKGEGETQYF	TGTGCCAGCAGTTTAAAGGGGGAGGGGGAGACCCAGTACTTC
14	few	TRBV11-2	NA	TRBJ1-5	CASSLEGVGQPQHF	TGTGCCAGCAGCTTAGAGGGAGTAGGTCAGCCCCAGCATTTT
13	NA	TRBV7-3	TRBD1	TRBJ2-1	CASSSDRVGEQFF	TGTGCCAGCAGCTCCGACAGGGTGGGTGAGCAGTTCTTC